This entry lists 27 T cell receptor beta chains sequenced from one sample in a study of cytomegalovirus exposure and HLA in healthy donors. Both 60 Vbeta primers and 13 Jbeta primers went into the PCR. TCRdb's table, derived via immunoSEQ multiplex PCR, lists solely in-frame clones and lacks some. This table holds roughly 170,000 clones, just under 85% found once. The sequencing input was PBMCs. These receptors came from a girl aged 5 to 17 in good health and CMV-seropositive.

The chain uses TRBV7-3 and TRBJ2-6; tentative D call: TRBD1 (5 bases). Trimming stripped 4 bases from V and 0 bases from J, with 13 bases between. The CDR3 consists of 17 residues. Germline CDR1 and CDR2: SGHTA and FQGTGA. CDR3 protein: CASSSQQGYSGANVLTF. As DNA, the CDR3 is TGTGCCAGCAGCTCGCAGCAGGGCTACTCTGGGGCCAACGTCCTGACTTTC.

The gene calls are TRBV6-5 and TRBJ1-4; D uncertain. The V gene's germline CDR1 is MNHEY and CDR2 SVGAGI. The CDR3 sequence is 16 residues long. V was clipped by 0 bases and J by 4 bases, with 12 bases between them. In DNA form, the CDR3 reads TGTGCCAGCAGTTACTCAAAACAGAGAAATAATGAAAAACTGTTTTTT. Translation gives CASSYSKQRNNEKLFF.

V is TRBV5-6 and J is TRBJ1-2, with 11 positions matching TRBD1. CDR1 is SGHDT and CDR2 is YYEEEE in the germline V gene. CDR3 length: 14 residues. V was pared by 3 bases and J by 6 bases, with 4 bases of the junction left unmatched. Here the CDR3 DNA reads TGTGCCAGCAGCTCACCGGGACAGGGGGATGGCTACACCTTC. This encodes CASSSPGQGDGYTF.

This clone has more than one count but fewer than ten. The V gene is TRBV5-1, the J gene TRBJ1-1; the match to TRBD1 covers 10 bases. V lost 4 bases and J lost 5; bases outside the gene matches: 14. The germline V gene encodes CDR1 SGHRS and CDR2 YFSETQ. CDR3 length: 17 amino acids. The CDR3 loop reads CASSKMTGGRGETEAFF. CDR3 DNA sequence: TGCGCCAGCAGCAAGATGACAGGGGGCCGAGGGGAGACTGAAGCTTTCTTT.

This sequence joins TRBV6-5 and TRBJ1-3; D may be TRBD1 (6 bases). This CDR3 comprises 16 residues. V was clipped by 4 bases and J by 1 base, with 14 bases between them. Germline V gene lookup returns CDR1 MNHEY and CDR2 SVGAGI. The CDR3 here is CASSLGRGASGNTIYF. CDR3 sequence (DNA): TGTGCCAGCAGTTTAGGACGGGGGGCGTCTGGAAACACCATATATTTT.

The V gene is TRBV2, the J gene TRBJ1-2; 7 bases match TRBD1. J gave up 8 bases and V 5 bases, and 8 bases lay outside the gene matches. In germline, CDR1 is SNHLY, CDR2 FYNNEI. The CDR3 sequence is 13 residues long. The CDR3 sequence: CASSSSTGQGYTF. The CDR3 DNA reads TGTGCCAGCAGTTCCTCGACAGGGCAAGGCTACACCTTC.

The chain combines TRBV28 with TRBJ1-4; 10 nucleotides match TRBD1. There are 15 residues in the CDR3. J was trimmed by 8 bases and V by 5 bases; bases with no gene match: 8. Germline CDR1 is MDHEN and CDR2 is SYDVKM. The CDR3 reads CASSPRTGGGEKLFF. The CDR3 DNA sequence: TGTGCCAGCAGTCCGCGGACAGGGGGAGGAGAAAAACTGTTTTTT.

The genes are TRBV27 and TRBJ1-1, with 8 bases fitting TRBD1. V was pared by 6 bases and J by 3 bases, with 9 bases of the junction left unmatched. From germline, CDR1 is MNHEY and CDR2 SMNVEV (reference sequence). The CDR3 consists of 15 residues. CDR3 protein: CASRRDRKKDTEAFF. CDR3 coding DNA: TGTGCCAGCAGGAGGGACAGGAAGAAGGACACTGAAGCTTTCTTT.

CDR3 in amino acids: CAWGTGGTEAFF. The CDR3 region has the DNA TGTGCCTGGGGGACAGGAGGGACTGAAGCTTTCTTT. The gene calls are TRBV30 and TRBJ1-1; 8 nucleotides agree with TRBD1. J gave up 5 bases and V 5 bases, and 4 bases lay outside the gene matches. This CDR3 is 12 amino acids long. Germline lookup yields CDR1 GTSNPN and CDR2 SVGIG (reference sequence).

CDR3 region: CASSPLITTGQETQYF. Written as DNA, the CDR3 is TGTGCCAGCAGCCCACTGATAACGACAGGACAAGAGACCCAGTACTTC. The chain uses TRBV11-2 and TRBJ2-5; D may be TRBD1 (6 bases). Looked up from germline, CDR1 is SGHAT and CDR2 is FQNNGV. V was trimmed by 5 bases and J by 2 bases, leaving 18 bases between them. The CDR3 has 16 residues.

The V call is TRBV28, the J call TRBJ1-6, with no clear D. The CDR3 runs to 15 residues. The V and J ends lost 5 bases and 7 bases respectively, with 15 bases between them. The V gene's germline CDR1 is MDHEN and CDR2 SYDVKM. CDR3 region: CASSIKSPGNSPLHF. CDR3 sequence (DNA): TGTGCCAGCAGTATTAAGTCACCAGGCAATTCACCCCTCCACTTT.

A single count supports this clone. This sequence joins TRBV4-1 and TRBJ1-2; maybe TRBD1 (6 bases). This CDR3 is 14 amino acids long. Per germline, CDR1 MGHRA and CDR2 YSYEKL. With 4 bases removed from V and 3 bases from J, the gap between germline ends came to 12 bases. In DNA form, the CDR3 reads TGCGCCAGCAGCCGATACAGGGCCCACTATGGCTACACCTTC. Its translation: CASSRYRAHYGYTF.

This chain connects TRBV5-1 to TRBJ1-2, with 9 bases aligning to TRBD1. CDR3 length equals 15 residues. V dropped 1 base and J dropped 6; count of bases not matched to a gene: 7. The V gene's germline CDR1 is SGHRS and CDR2 YFSETQ. CDR3 sequence reads: CASSLLGQGNDGYTF. The CDR3 DNA sequence: TGCGCCAGCAGCTTGCTGGGACAGGGAAACGATGGCTACACCTTC.

J is TRBJ1-6 and V is TRBV11-2, with 7 bases lining up with TRBD1. J gave up 7 bases and V 5 bases, and 5 bases lay outside the gene matches. This CDR3 has 14 amino acids. Germline CDR1 reads SGHAT; CDR2 reads FQNNGV. Written as DNA, the CDR3 is TGTGCCAGCAGCCGGGACAGTAAAAATTCACCCCTCCACTTT. Encoded protein: CASSRDSKNSPLHF.

The CDR3 reads CASSDRGTGTYEQYF. CDR3 nucleotides: TGTGCCAGCAGTGACCGCGGGACAGGTACCTACGAGCAGTACTTC. The rearrangement links TRBV6-6 to TRBJ2-7; 8 positions match TRBD1. CDR1 MNHNY and CDR2 SVGAGI come from the germline V gene (reference sequence). The V and J ends lost 5 bases and 2 bases, in that order; junction bases with no gene match: 8. The length of the CDR3 is 15 residues.

The V gene is TRBV30, the J gene TRBJ2-2; TRBD1 aligns across 7 bases. Germline trimming cut 4 bases from V and 7 bases from J; bases unmatched to any gene: 12. Per germline, CDR1 GTSNPN and CDR2 SVGIG (reference sequence). The CDR3 has 15 amino acids. The CDR3 DNA is TGTGCCTGGACCGCGTCTACAGGGGCGGTCGGGGAGCTGTTTTTT. Its protein is CAWTASTGAVGELFF.

This clone appeared once. J is TRBJ1-2 and V is TRBV27, with 9 bases identical to TRBD1. The V gene end was trimmed by 6 bases and the J gene end by 2 bases; junction bases not matched to a gene: 10. CDR1 and CDR2 (germline): MNHEY, SMNVEV (reference sequence). The CDR3 runs to 16 residues. CDR3 amino acids: CASRNGTGKMNYGYTF. The CDR3 DNA reads TGTGCCAGCAGAAACGGGACAGGGAAAATGAACTATGGCTACACCTTC.

The chain couples TRBV4-2 to TRBJ1-1; 10 bases line up with TRBD1. The V gene's germline CDR1 is LGHNA and CDR2 YNFKEQ. V lost 4 bases to trimming and J lost 3 bases; unmatched junction nucleotides: 5. The CDR3 covers 15 residues. The CDR3 protein is CASSRRTGGDTEAFF. The CDR3 region has the DNA TGTGCCAGCAGCCGCCGGACAGGGGGGGACACTGAAGCTTTCTTT.

The chain employs TRBV4-1 and TRBJ1-1; 8 bases match TRBD1. Germline-derived CDR1 and CDR2 are MGHRA and YSYEKL. With V trimmed by 4 bases and J by 5 bases, 9 bases remained unmatched. The CDR3 runs to 15 residues. CDR3 bases: TGCGCCAGCAGCCCGCTGGACAGGGCCGTGACTGAAGCTTTCTTT. Protein sequence: CASSPLDRAVTEAFF.

This chain connects TRBV7-9 to TRBJ1-4; D not resolved. Germline V gene data show CDR1 as SEHNR and CDR2 as FQNEAQ (reference sequence). This CDR3 region has 15 residues. V was shortened by 5 bases and J by 0 bases, with 10 bases between the two germline ends. This CDR3 is CASSPRVSTNEKLFF. CDR3 sequence (DNA): TGTGCCAGCAGCCCCCGGGTATCAACTAATGAAAAACTGTTTTTT.

This clone has a single count. The chain uses TRBV7-9 and TRBJ1-4, with TRBD1 identical over 8 bases. Trimming cost V 3 bases and J 7 bases; bases outside gene matches: 13. CDR1 is SEHNR and CDR2 is FQNEAQ in the germline V gene (reference sequence). CDR3 length: 17 amino acids. CDR3 sequence: CASSLRAVDRGGEKLFF. As DNA, the CDR3 is TGTGCCAGCAGCTTGCGGGCCGTTGACAGGGGAGGTGAAAAACTGTTTTTT.

This clone was seen only once. The V call is TRBV27, the J call TRBJ2-3; TRBD2 matches 9 bases. Germline V gene lookup returns CDR1 MNHEY and CDR2 SMNVEV (reference sequence). The CDR3 is made up of 14 amino acids. Trimming at V came to 5 bases and at J to 5 bases, leaving 5 bases not matched to a gene. CDR3 region: CASSPSGVGDTQYF. The CDR3 DNA is TGTGCCAGCAGTCCTAGCGGGGTAGGAGATACGCAGTATTTT.

The chain has TRBV7-9 and TRBJ1-2; no reliable D call. The CDR3 extends over 14 amino acids. Germline V gene sequence: CDR1 SEHNR, CDR2 FQNEAQ (reference sequence). The germline V and J ends were trimmed by 5 bases and 1 base, with 11 bases remaining between them. The CDR3 region has the DNA TGTGCCAGCAGCCTTTCCGGTTTTAACTATGGCTACACCTTC. Translation gives CASSLSGFNYGYTF.

This chain uses TRBV19 with TRBJ1-1; 11 positions match TRBD1. There are 15 residues in the CDR3. CDR1 is LNHDA, CDR2 SQIVND, per germline (reference sequence). The junction had 6 bases not matched to a gene; V was cut back by 5 bases and J by 4 bases. The CDR3 protein is CASSPGQGGGTEAFF. The CDR3 region has the DNA TGTGCCAGTAGTCCGGGACAGGGGGGTGGCACTGAAGCTTTCTTT.

The genes are TRBV7-2 and TRBJ2-7, with 7 bases fitting TRBD2. Per germline, CDR1 SGHTA and CDR2 FQGNSA. The CDR3 spans 15 residues. V shed 3 bases and J 4 bases; nucleotides not matched to a gene: 9. CDR3 loop: CASSLLAVARYEQYF. CDR3 coding DNA: TGTGCCAGCAGCTTGCTAGCGGTGGCGAGGTACGAGCAGTACTTC.

The chain carries TRBV25-1 and TRBJ2-1; 7 bases line up with TRBD2. There are 17 residues in the CDR3. Looked up from germline, CDR1 is MGHDK and CDR2 is SYGVNS. V dropped 3 bases and J dropped 2; count of bases not matched to a gene: 10. The CDR3 protein is CASSDILSGETYNEQFF. CDR3 nucleotide sequence: TGTGCCAGCAGTGACATCCTCAGCGGGGAAACCTACAATGAGCAGTTCTTC.

This chain links TRBV7-2 with TRBJ2-5, with a weak D call TRBD2 (5 bases). V lost 5 bases, J lost 0 bases, and 13 bases lay in between. Germline loops: CDR1 SGHTA, CDR2 FQGNSA. This CDR3 contains 15 residues. The CDR3 region has the DNA TGTGCCAGCAGCGTCAGAGGGCGGTACCAAGAGACCCAGTACTTC. It yields the protein CASSVRGRYQETQYF.